The 13 T cell receptor beta chains given below trace back to one sample, sequenced in a study of blood T cells in healthy people across ages. With a J-beta primer mix and a sample-barcoded 5' primer, a second PCR ran roughly 6 to 11 cycles. TCRdb re-derived calls from the 5' RACE reads in MiXCR, one entry per CDR3 protein. The table has around 1,500,000 distinct CDR3 sequences, around 39% seen once; the top ten hold 7% to 9.5%. Sequences were obtained from blood. These receptors all stem from a woman under 30 in good health.

J is TRBJ1-5 and V is TRBV27; the match to TRBD1 covers 9 bases. V lost 8 bases and J lost 7; bases outside the gene matches: 6. Looked up from germline, CDR1 is MNHEY and CDR2 is SMNVEV (reference sequence). The CDR3 has 13 residues. CDR3 sequence (DNA): TGTGCCAGCGCAAGGACAGGGGAACAGCCCCAGCATTTT. This translates into CASARTGEQPQHF.

The chain carries TRBV6-5 and TRBJ1-2; D is undetermined. The CDR3 has 13 amino acids. Germline CDR1 is MNHEY and CDR2 is SVGAGI. Trimming took 5 bases from V and 5 from J, leaving 12 bases between them. CDR3 DNA: TGTGCCAGCAGTGCTACTCATGGATATGGCTACACCTTC. Protein product: CASSATHGYGYTF.

This clonotype was counted ten times or more. The chain has TRBV10-3 and TRBJ2-1; TRBD2 aligns across 8 bases. Germline V gives CDR1 ENHRY, CDR2 SYGVKD. V gave up 3 bases and J gave up 7 bases; unmatched junction bases: 8. The CDR3 extends over 15 amino acids. The CDR3 here is CAISDVGRAGNEQFF. CDR3 in DNA: TGTGCCATCAGTGACGTCGGGAGGGCGGGGAATGAGCAGTTCTTC.

The V call is TRBV4-1, the J call TRBJ1-2; D is possibly TRBD1 (5 bases). The V and J ends lost 0 bases and 5 bases respectively, with 13 bases between them. Germline V gives CDR1 MGHRA, CDR2 YSYEKL. The CDR3 is 15 amino acids. CDR3 loop: CASSQEGGTAYGYTF. The CDR3 coding sequence is TGCGCCAGCAGCCAAGAGGGGGGGACGGCATATGGCTACACCTTC.

The J gene is TRBJ2-5, the V gene TRBV3-1; D is possibly TRBD1 (6 bases). The closer fit of TRBJ2-7 to the DNA end suggests the J call may be wrong. The CDR3 has 14 residues. From germline, CDR1 is LGHDT and CDR2 YNNKEL (reference sequence). CDR3 sequence (DNA): TGTGCCAGCAGCCAAAAAGGGGAAGGGGGCGAGCAGTACTTC. Translation gives CASSQKGEGGEQYF.

This clonotype has just a few counts. The chain couples TRBV10-3 to TRBJ2-5, with no clear D. Between the trimmed V and J ends, which lost 8 bases and 4 bases, there was a span of 8 bases. The length of the CDR3 is 11 residues. Germline loops: CDR1 ENHRY, CDR2 SYGVKD. The chain's CDR3 is CAIGSPETQYF. In DNA form, the CDR3 reads TGTGCCATCGGATCTCCAGAGACCCAGTACTTC.

This clonotype was counted between two and nine times. This sequence joins TRBV5-1 and TRBJ2-7; 11 nucleotides match TRBD2. CDR3 size: 16 residues. Germline assignment: CDR1 SGHRS and CDR2 YFSETQ. V dropped 0 bases and J dropped 3; count of bases not matched to a gene: 5. The CDR3 DNA is TGCGCCAGCAGCTTGGCTACTAGCGGGAGCATCTACGAGCAGTACTTC. This codes for CASSLATSGSIYEQYF.

The chain links TRBV7-9 to TRBJ2-7; TRBD1 might be the D (6 bases). The CDR3 contains 14 residues. V lost 0 bases and J 6 bases, leaving 12 bases between the germline ends. Germline-derived CDR1 and CDR2 are SEHNR and FQNEAQ (reference sequence). The DNA of the CDR3 is TGTGCCAGCAGCTTAGCATCAGGGGCGAGCGAGCAGTACTTC. Amino acids: CASSLASGASEQYF.

This chain connects TRBV11-1 to TRBJ2-7; possibly TRBD1 for D (6 bases). Trimming shortened V by 3 bases and J by 7 bases, and 13 bases separated the two germline ends. Per germline, CDR1 SGHAT and CDR2 FQDESV (reference sequence). This CDR3 spans 13 amino acids. CDR3 protein: CASSFDRTREQYF. The CDR3 DNA sequence: TGTGCCAGCAGCTTTGACAGGACCCGAGAGCAGTACTTC. Full variable domain (rest looked up from reference TRBV11-1 and TRBJ2-7): EAEVAQSPRYKITEKSQAVAFWCDPISGHATLYWYRQILGQGPELLVQFQDESVVDDSQLPKDRFSAERLKGVDSTLKIQPAELGDSAMYLCASSFDRTREQYFGPGTRLTVT.

The CDR3 region is CSAINNRDSGGYTF. The CDR3 coding sequence is TGCAGTGCTATCAACAACCGGGACAGTGGGGGCTACACCTTC. V is TRBV20-1 and J is TRBJ1-2, with 7 bases matching TRBD1. The CDR3 contains 14 residues. Germline lookup yields CDR1 DFQATT and CDR2 SNEGSKA (reference sequence). Germline trimming cut 4 bases from V and 8 bases from J; bases unmatched to any gene: 13.

In its sample, this clonotype was seen a few times. This rearrangement joins TRBV6-6 to TRBJ1-1; no definite D call. This CDR3 has 13 amino acids. Trimming took off 6 bases at V and 5 bases at J, with 13 bases between the two ends. Germline lookup yields CDR1 MNHNY and CDR2 SVGAGI (reference sequence). The CDR3 bases are TGTGCCAGCAGCCGTGAAATGAGGACTGAAGCTTTCTTT. Its protein is CASSREMRTEAFF.

This rearrangement joins TRBV28 to TRBJ1-3, with 8 bases fitting TRBD1. CDR1 MDHEN and CDR2 SYDVKM come from the germline V gene. Unmatched junction bases numbered 3, after V lost 8 bases and J lost 0 bases. The CDR3 extends over 14 amino acids. The CDR3 spells CASLGQDSGNTIYF. The CDR3 nucleotides are TGTGCCAGCCTGGGACAGGACTCTGGAAACACCATATATTTT.

CDR3 residues: CASRWDRVDEQFF. The CDR3 DNA reads as TGCGCCAGCAGGTGGGACAGGGTCGATGAGCAGTTCTTC. The rearrangement uses TRBV5-1 and TRBJ2-1, with 9 bases identical to TRBD1. The CDR3 loop spans 13 amino acids. CDR1 and CDR2 from the germline V gene are SGHRS and YFSETQ. V shed 5 bases, J shed 8 bases, and the junction held 5 bases outside the gene matches.